This is a list of T cell receptor gamma chains from one sample in a study of human gamma delta and Vdelta1 T cells. These receptors have no identified antigens. TCRdb re-analyzed the PCR reads via CATT. The sample has about 3,900 gamma-chain clones; 16% are singletons. Source material: Vdelta1 gamma-delta T cells from blood grown in culture (DOT cells). The source of these receptors is a human donor in good health. Each CDR3 is given with its conserved first and last residue. Rows give clone size only sometimes, using once, few, many, or a class for an expanded clone.

clone size,J gene,CDR3 length,V gene,CDR3 DNA,CDR3 protein
few,TRGJ1/TRGJ2,15,TRGV8,TGTGCCACCTGGGATGGAGAGGCGTGGTATTATAAGAAACTCTTT,CATWDGEAWYYKKLF
few,TRGJ1/TRGJ2,14,TRGV4,TGTGCCACCTGGCCCGATTACACTTATTATAAGAAACTCTTT,CATWPDYTYYKKLF
few,TRGJP2,14,TRGV3,TGTGCCACCTGGGACAGCAGTAGTGATTGGATCAAGACGTTT,CATWDSSSDWIKTF
few,TRGJ1/TRGJ2,14,TRGV4,TGTGCCACCTGGGATGGGCTCTCTGATCGAAGGAAACTCTTT,CATWDGLSDRRKLF
-,TRGJ1/TRGJ2,12,TRGV4,TGTGCCACCTGGGATGGGCCCCTTAAGAAACTCTTT,CATWDGPLKKLF
-,TRGJ1/TRGJ2,13,TRGV4,TGTGCCACCTGGGATGGTTGGCTTCGTAAGAAACTCTTT,CATWDGWLRKKLF
few,TRGJP2,13,TRGV5,TGTGCCACCTGGGACAGGCGTGATTGGATCAAGACGTTT,CATWDRRDWIKTF
large,TRGJ1/TRGJ2,13,TRGV2,TGTGCCACCTGGGACGGTCTTTTTTATAAGAAACTCTTT,CATWDGLFYKKLF
-,TRGJ1/TRGJ2,13,TRGV2,TGTGCCACCTGGGACGGGGCCGAAGGTCAGAAACTCTTT,CATWDGAEGQKLF
-,TRGJ1/TRGJ2,14,TRGV2,TGTGCCACCTGGGACGTATCGAATTATTATAAGAAACTCTTT,CATWDVSNYYKKLF
few,TRGJ1/TRGJ2,14,TRGV3,TGTGCCACCTGGGACAGAGAATTTTATTATAAGAAACTCTTT,CATWDREFYYKKLF
medium-sized,TRGJ1/TRGJ2,15,TRGV5,TGTGCCACCTGGGACAGGCCCCCGAATTATTATAAGAAACTCTTT,CATWDRPPNYYKKLF
-,TRGJP2,16,TRGV8,TGTGCCACCTGGGAAAGGAGGAAGAGTAGTGATTGGATCAAGACGTTT,CATWERRKSSDWIKTF
few,TRGJ1/TRGJ2,14,TRGV4,TGTGCCACCTGGGACCGGAAAACGGCCCATAAGAAACTCTTT,CATWDRKTAHKKLF
few,TRGJ1/TRGJ2,14,TRGV10,TGTGCTGCGCCGATGGCTAAATTCTACCGTGAGAAACTCTTT,CAAPMAKFYREKLF
few,TRGJ1/TRGJ2,14,TRGV3,TGTGCCACCTGGGACAGGCGTATCTATTATAAGAAACTCTTT,CATWDRRIYYKKLF
large,TRGJP2,15,TRGV4,TGTGCCACCTGGGATGTTGGGGGTAGTGATTGGATCAAGACGTTT,CATWDVGGSDWIKTF
-,TRGJ1/TRGJ2,12,TRGV4,TGTGCCACCTGGGATGCCAGCTATAAGAAACTCTTT,CATWDASYKKLF
medium-sized,TRGJ1/TRGJ2,13,TRGV2,TGTGCCACCTGGGACGGGACTTATTATAAGAAACTCTTT,CATWDGTYYKKLF
medium-sized,TRGJ1/TRGJ2,13,TRGV3,TGTGCCACCTGGGACAGGCTCTATTATAAGAAACTCTTT,CATWDRLYYKKLF
-,TRGJ1/TRGJ2,13,TRGV2,TGTGCCACCTGGGACGGTTTTTATTATAAGAAACTCTTT,CATWDGFYYKKLF
medium-sized,TRGJ1/TRGJ2,13,TRGV3,TGTGCCACCTGGGACATGTGTGAATTGAAGAAACTCTTT,CATWDMCELKKLF
-,TRGJ1/TRGJ2,11,TRGV9,TGTGCCTTGGATTTTAGGGGGGAGAAACTCTTT,CALDFRGEKLF